This T cell receptor (beta chain) derives from a study of shared clonotypes between healthy human individuals. General study findings and limits: What rarefaction showed was incomplete sorted-subset sequencing despite large depth. Relative to clonotypes present in all four donors, those not shared had lower generation probabilities. Some naive CD4 clonotypes, roughly 5%, turned up in common across four donors.

Authors' methods: With immunoSEQ giving junction-only sequences and no quality scores, filtering differed. Libraries were prepared by immunoSEQ multiplex PCR; TCRdb keeps only in-frame clonotypes and omits some of them. V and J calls and clone size come straight from that table; D and trimming were deduced from the DNA. Counted here are under 1,100,000 clones, around 74% occurring once; the ten biggest clones make up about 1.5%. Trimming stripped 6 bases from V and 3 bases from J, with 8 bases between. The CDR3 contains 13 residues. CDR1 and CDR2 from the germline V gene are MNHNS and SASEGT. About this clone: Its antigen is still unknown.

The chain carries TRBV6-1 and TRBJ1-4; no clear D gene. The sequencing sample was made of memory CD4+ T cells sorted from blood. Documented subset: CD45RA-negative fraction. The clonotype was recovered from a man younger than 35 in good health. CDR3 nucleotides: TGTGCCAGCAGAATTAGAGCTAATGAAAAACTGTTTTTT. Its translation: CASRIRANEKLFF.